This is a list of T cell receptor beta chains from one sample in a study of T cells after yellow fever vaccination. Each CDR3 protein is one row after TCRdb ran MiXCR on the 5' RACE reads. The sample consists of just under 600,000 distinct CDR3 sequences, about 13% of them appearing once. The input for sequencing was PBMCs, taken on the day of the yellow fever booster vaccination. These receptors all come from a young man who received the YFV17D yellow fever vaccine. Each CDR3 is given with its conserved first and last residue. D genes are given only for firm matches. Clone size is stated in some rows and not others, as once, few, many or a class when expanded.

j_call: TRBJ2-1; v_call: TRBV4-3; clone_size: .; d_call: .; cdr3_aa: CASSQEVSTRYNEQFF; cdr3_nt: TGCGCCAGCAGCCAAGAAGTTAGCACGCGTTACAATGAGCAGTTCTTC
j_call: TRBJ1-5; v_call: TRBV27; clone_size: few; d_call: TRBD1; cdr3_aa: CASARQGASQPQHF; cdr3_nt: TGTGCCAGCGCCCGACAGGGGGCGAGTCAGCCCCAGCATTTT
j_call: TRBJ2-7; v_call: TRBV30; clone_size: many; d_call: .; cdr3_aa: CAWRGWYDEQYF; cdr3_nt: TGTGCCTGGAGGGGGTGGTACGACGAGCAGTACTTC
j_call: TRBJ2-7; v_call: TRBV7-2; clone_size: few; d_call: .; cdr3_aa: CASSLRGRGDEQYF; cdr3_nt: TGTGCCAGCAGCTTACGAGGAAGGGGAGACGAGCAGTACTTC
j_call: TRBJ2-1; v_call: TRBV28; clone_size: few; d_call: TRBD2; cdr3_aa: CASSLPGSGRANEQFF; cdr3_nt: TGTGCCAGCAGTTTACCGGGGAGCGGGAGGGCGAATGAGCAGTTCTTC
j_call: TRBJ2-5; v_call: TRBV28; clone_size: .; d_call: .; cdr3_aa: CASSRLKQETQYF; cdr3_nt: TGTGCCAGCAGCAGACTAAAACAAGAGACCCAGTACTTC
j_call: TRBJ2-5; v_call: TRBV15; clone_size: .; d_call: .; cdr3_aa: CATSDGVETQYF; cdr3_nt: TGTGCCACCAGCGATGGGGTAGAGACCCAGTACTTC
j_call: TRBJ2-1; v_call: TRBV19; clone_size: .; d_call: TRBD1; cdr3_aa: CASSRTGSPLYNEQFF; cdr3_nt: TGTGCCAGTAGCCGGACAGGGAGCCCGCTCTACAATGAGCAGTTCTTC
j_call: TRBJ1-2; v_call: TRBV9; clone_size: few; d_call: TRBD1; cdr3_aa: CASSVTGGDYGYTF; cdr3_nt: TGTGCCAGCAGCGTAACAGGGGGTGACTATGGCTACACCTTC
j_call: TRBJ2-7; v_call: TRBV27; clone_size: .; d_call: TRBD2; cdr3_aa: CASSPGGLVHYEQYF; cdr3_nt: TGTGCCAGCAGCCCCGGGGGACTAGTCCACTACGAGCAGTACTTC
j_call: TRBJ2-7; v_call: TRBV3-1; clone_size: .; d_call: TRBD2; cdr3_aa: CASSQVAGGPYEQYF; cdr3_nt: TGTGCCAGCAGCCAAGTAGCGGGAGGGCCCTACGAGCAGTACTTC
j_call: TRBJ1-5; v_call: TRBV18; clone_size: .; d_call: .; cdr3_aa: CASSPTAGSNQPQHF; cdr3_nt: TGTGCCAGCTCACCCACAGCAGGGTCCAATCAGCCCCAGCATTTT
j_call: TRBJ1-5; v_call: TRBV30; clone_size: few; d_call: TRBD1; cdr3_aa: CAFTSGGGSNQPQHF; cdr3_nt: TGTGCCTTTACCTCAGGGGGCGGGAGCAATCAGCCCCAGCATTTT
j_call: TRBJ2-2; v_call: TRBV12-3/TRBV12-4; clone_size: .; d_call: .; cdr3_aa: CASSLTLLGSHTGELFF; cdr3_nt: TGTGCCAGCAGTTTGACTCTATTAGGGAGCCACACCGGGGAGCTGTTTTTT
j_call: TRBJ2-2; v_call: TRBV6-4; clone_size: many; d_call: TRBD2; cdr3_aa: CASSELAGGLTGELFF; cdr3_nt: TGTGCCAGCAGCGAACTAGCGGGAGGGCTCACCGGGGAGCTGTTTTTT
j_call: TRBJ2-1; v_call: TRBV20-1; clone_size: few; d_call: .; cdr3_aa: CCASRSRGTSHNEQFF; cdr3_nt: TGCTGTGCTAGCCGCTCCAGGGGCACAAGCCACAATGAGCAGTTCTTC
j_call: TRBJ2-1; v_call: TRBV10-3; clone_size: few; d_call: TRBD2; cdr3_aa: CAVSTSGRLTGLIF; cdr3_nt: TGTGCCGTCTCGACTAGCGGGAGGCTCACCGGTCTAATCTTC
j_call: TRBJ2-7; v_call: TRBV5-8; clone_size: few; d_call: TRBD2; cdr3_aa: CASSFGPAGLGIYEQYF; cdr3_nt: TGTGCCAGCAGCTTTGGCCCAGCGGGACTAGGTATCTACGAGCAGTACTTC
j_call: TRBJ2-1; v_call: TRBV20-1; clone_size: few; d_call: TRBD2; cdr3_aa: CSARLAGVYNEQFF; cdr3_nt: TGCAGTGCGCGACTAGCGGGAGTCTACAATGAGCAGTTCTTC
j_call: TRBJ1-1; v_call: TRBV12-3/TRBV12-4; clone_size: few; d_call: .; cdr3_aa: CASSWGGVNTEAFF; cdr3_nt: TGTGCCAGCAGTTGGGGGGGGGTGAACACTGAAGCTTTCTTT
j_call: TRBJ2-3; v_call: TRBV7-3; clone_size: .; d_call: .; cdr3_aa: CASSLNTGSDTQYF; cdr3_nt: TGTGCCAGCAGCTTAAACACGGGCTCAGATACGCAGTATTTT
j_call: TRBJ2-3; v_call: TRBV6-5; clone_size: .; d_call: .; cdr3_aa: CASSLRRSTDTQYF; cdr3_nt: TGTGCCAGCAGTTTGAGGCGGAGCACAGATACGCAGTATTTT
j_call: TRBJ2-3; v_call: TRBV25-1; clone_size: few; d_call: .; cdr3_aa: CASSWIDTQYF; cdr3_nt: TGTGCCAGCAGTTGGATAGATACGCAGTATTTT
j_call: TRBJ2-1; v_call: TRBV19; clone_size: few; d_call: TRBD2; cdr3_aa: CASRAGLNEQFF; cdr3_nt: TGTGCCAGTAGGGCGGGACTAAATGAGCAGTTCTTC
j_call: TRBJ2-5; v_call: TRBV2; clone_size: few; d_call: TRBD2; cdr3_aa: CASSTTASGSPETQYF; cdr3_nt: TGTGCCAGCAGTACAACCGCTAGCGGGAGCCCAGAGACCCAGTACTTC
j_call: TRBJ2-1; v_call: TRBV6-2/TRBV6-3; clone_size: few; d_call: TRBD2; cdr3_aa: CASSPEFFREGSSYNEQFF; cdr3_nt: TGTGCCAGCAGCCCCGAGTTTTTCCGGGAGGGCAGCTCCTACAATGAGCAGTTCTTC
j_call: TRBJ2-5; v_call: TRBV12-3/TRBV12-4; clone_size: .; d_call: TRBD2; cdr3_aa: CASKRGREGRETQYF; cdr3_nt: TGTGCCTCCAAACGAGGGCGGGAGGGCCGGGAGACCCAGTACTTC
j_call: TRBJ2-3; v_call: TRBV27; clone_size: .; d_call: .; cdr3_aa: CASSRMSPDTQYF; cdr3_nt: TGTGCCAGCAGCCGAATGAGTCCAGATACGCAGTATTTT